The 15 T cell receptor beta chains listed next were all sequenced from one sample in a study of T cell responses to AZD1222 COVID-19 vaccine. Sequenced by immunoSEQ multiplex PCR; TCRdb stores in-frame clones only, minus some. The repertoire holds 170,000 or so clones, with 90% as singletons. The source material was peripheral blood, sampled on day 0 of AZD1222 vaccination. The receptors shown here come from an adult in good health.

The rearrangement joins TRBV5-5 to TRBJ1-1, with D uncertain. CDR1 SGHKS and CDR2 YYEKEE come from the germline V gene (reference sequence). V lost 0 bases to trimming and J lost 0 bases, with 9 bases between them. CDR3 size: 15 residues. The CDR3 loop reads CASSLDVGMNTEAFF. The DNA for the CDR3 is TGTGCCAGCAGCTTGGACGTGGGCATGAACACTGAAGCTTTCTTT.

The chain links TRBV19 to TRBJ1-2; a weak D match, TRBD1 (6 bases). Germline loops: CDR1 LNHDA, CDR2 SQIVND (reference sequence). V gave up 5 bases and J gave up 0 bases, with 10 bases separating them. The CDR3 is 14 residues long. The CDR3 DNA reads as TGTGCCAGTAGTGTACAGGGAGCTAACTATGGCTACACCTTC. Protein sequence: CASSVQGANYGYTF.

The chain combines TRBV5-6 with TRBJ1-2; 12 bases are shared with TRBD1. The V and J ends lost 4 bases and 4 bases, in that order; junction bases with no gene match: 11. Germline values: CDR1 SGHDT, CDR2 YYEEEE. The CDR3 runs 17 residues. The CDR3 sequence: CASSESGGQGAFYGYTF. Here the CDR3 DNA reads TGTGCCAGCAGCGAGAGTGGGGGACAGGGGGCTTTCTATGGCTACACCTTC. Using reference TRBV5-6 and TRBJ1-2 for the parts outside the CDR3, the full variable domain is DAGVTQSPTHLIKTRGQQVTLRCSPKSGHDTVSWYQQALGQGPQFIFQYYEEEERQRGNFPDRFSGHQFPNYSSELNVNALLLGDSALYLCASSESGGQGAFYGYTFGSGTRLTVV.

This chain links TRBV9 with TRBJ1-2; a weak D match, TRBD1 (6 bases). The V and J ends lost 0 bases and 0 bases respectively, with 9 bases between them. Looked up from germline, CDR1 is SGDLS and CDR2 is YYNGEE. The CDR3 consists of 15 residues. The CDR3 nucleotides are TGTGCCAGCAGCGTAGGGACAGTAGCTAACTATGGCTACACCTTC. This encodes CASSVGTVANYGYTF.

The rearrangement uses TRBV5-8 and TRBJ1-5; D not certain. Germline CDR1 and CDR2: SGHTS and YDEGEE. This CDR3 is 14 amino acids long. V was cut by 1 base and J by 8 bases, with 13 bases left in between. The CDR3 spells CASSLILGSEPQHF. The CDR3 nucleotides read TGTGCCAGCAGCTTGATACTGGGAAGTGAGCCCCAGCATTTT.

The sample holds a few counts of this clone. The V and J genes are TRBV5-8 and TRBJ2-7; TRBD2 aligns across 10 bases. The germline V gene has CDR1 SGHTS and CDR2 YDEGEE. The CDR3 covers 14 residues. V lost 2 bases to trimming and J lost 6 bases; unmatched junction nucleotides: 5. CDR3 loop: CASSFERGGPEQYF. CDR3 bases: TGTGCCAGCAGCTTTGAGCGGGGGGGCCCCGAGCAGTACTTC.

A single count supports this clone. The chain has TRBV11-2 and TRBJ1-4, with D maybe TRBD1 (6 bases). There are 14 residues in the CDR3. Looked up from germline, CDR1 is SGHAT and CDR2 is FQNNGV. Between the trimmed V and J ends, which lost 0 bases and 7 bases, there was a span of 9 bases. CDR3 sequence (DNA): TGTGCCAGCAGCTTAGACAGGGGCATTGAAAAACTGTTTTTT. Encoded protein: CASSLDRGIEKLFF.

CDR3 DNA: TGTGCCAGCAGTTTAGCCAGGGCAAATGAGCAGTTCTTC. Amino acid sequence: CASSLARANEQFF. The chain joins TRBV12-3 or TRBV12-4 to TRBJ2-1; maybe TRBD1 (5 bases). V lost 0 bases and J lost 7, with 7 bases in between. The CDR3 length is 13 residues.

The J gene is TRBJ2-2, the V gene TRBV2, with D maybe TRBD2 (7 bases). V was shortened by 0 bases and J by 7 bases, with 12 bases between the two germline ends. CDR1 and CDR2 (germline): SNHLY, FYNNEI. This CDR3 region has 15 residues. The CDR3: CASSEAGGPSGELFF. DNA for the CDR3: TGTGCCAGCAGTGAAGCGGGGGGGCCGAGCGGGGAGCTGTTTTTT. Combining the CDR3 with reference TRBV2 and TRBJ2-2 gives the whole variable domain EPEVTQTPSHQVTQMGQEVILRCVPISNHLYFYWYRQILGQKVEFLVSFYNNEISEKSEIFDDQFSVERPDGSNFTLKIRSTKLEDSAMYFCASSEAGGPSGELFFGEGSRLTVL.

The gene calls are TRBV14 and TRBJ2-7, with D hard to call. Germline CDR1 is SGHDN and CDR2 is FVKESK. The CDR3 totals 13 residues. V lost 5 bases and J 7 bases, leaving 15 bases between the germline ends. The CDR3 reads CASSSQQFGEQYF. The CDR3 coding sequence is TGTGCCAGCAGCTCCCAACAGTTCGGGGAGCAGTACTTC.

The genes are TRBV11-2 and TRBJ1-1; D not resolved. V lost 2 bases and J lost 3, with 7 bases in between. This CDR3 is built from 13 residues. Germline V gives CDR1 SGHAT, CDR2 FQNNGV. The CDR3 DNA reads TGTGCCAGCAGCTTATTCGGGGACACTGAAGCTTTCTTT. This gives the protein CASSLFGDTEAFF.

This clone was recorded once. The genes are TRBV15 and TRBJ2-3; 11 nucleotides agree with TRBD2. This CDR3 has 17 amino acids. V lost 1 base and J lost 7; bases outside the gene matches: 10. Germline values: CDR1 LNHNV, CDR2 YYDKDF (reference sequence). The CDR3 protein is CATSRGASGGSRNTQYF. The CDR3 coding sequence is TGTGCCACCAGCAGAGGGGCTAGCGGGGGGTCCCGCAATACGCAGTATTTT.

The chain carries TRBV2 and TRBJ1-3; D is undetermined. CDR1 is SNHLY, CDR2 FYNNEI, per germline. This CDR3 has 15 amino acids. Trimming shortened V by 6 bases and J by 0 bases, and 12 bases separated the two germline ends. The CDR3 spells CASRPQTNSGNTIYF. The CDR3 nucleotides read TGTGCCAGCAGGCCTCAGACTAACTCTGGAAACACCATATATTTT.

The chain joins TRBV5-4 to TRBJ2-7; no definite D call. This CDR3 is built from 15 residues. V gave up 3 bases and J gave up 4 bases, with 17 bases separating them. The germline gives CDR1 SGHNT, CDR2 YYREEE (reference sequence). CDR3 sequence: CASSYLPGGAYEQYF. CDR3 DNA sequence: TGTGCCAGCAGCTACCTTCCGGGCGGTGCTTACGAGCAGTACTTC.

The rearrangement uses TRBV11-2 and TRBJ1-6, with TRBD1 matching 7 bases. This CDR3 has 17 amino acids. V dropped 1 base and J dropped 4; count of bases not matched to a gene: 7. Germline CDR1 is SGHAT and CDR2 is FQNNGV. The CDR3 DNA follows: TGTGCCAGCAGCTTAGTACACCCGGGACAGTATAATTCACCCCTCCACTTT. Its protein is CASSLVHPGQYNSPLHF.